These 2 T cell receptor beta chains came from one sample sequenced in a study of tumor-infiltrating lymphocytes in primary liver carcinoma. The roughly 20-31 mg bulk tissue piece was not sorted before simultaneous RNA and DNA extraction. Reverse transcription of about 500 ng total RNA with a constant-region primer produced TCR beta cDNA. Sequencing libraries for TCR beta derived from three nested multiplex PCR rounds that used slightly modified ARM-PCR. The two initial PCR rounds, about 9 cycles each, used TRBV1-TRBV30 forward and C-beta reverse primers. TCRdb reprocessed the multiplex PCR reads with MiXCR, giving one entry per CDR3 protein. The sample records tens of thousands of distinct CDR3 sequences, around 70% being singletons. The sequenced sample consisted of liver tumor tissue from sampling region 1. Noted subset: tumor region T1, superior pole. These receptors came from a man aged 40-55 years with primary liver carcinoma and hepatitis B virus infection.

This clonotype appeared a single time. The missing conserved phenylalanine or tryptophan at the end of this CDR3 makes a read error likely. The limits of the CDR3 on the DNA are not certain, so only TCRdb's listed CDR3 is given. The chain joins TRBV7-8 to TRBJ1-6; TRBD1 was called by the table and not checked on the DNA. With termini counted, the CDR3 has 14 amino acids. Germline CDR1 is SGHVS and CDR2 is FQNEAQ. This chain's CDR3 is CGSTLGAGDSPPHV.

Comments on this clonotype: A read error may explain this, as a much larger clone is one base away. V usage is TRBV4-1 and J usage is TRBJ2-3; TRBD1 agrees at 9 bases. Trimming cost V 3 bases and J 3 bases; bases outside gene matches: 7. Germline CDR1 is MGHRA and CDR2 is YSYEKL. The CDR3 length is 16 residues. This chain's CDR3 is CASSQLGTGITDTQYF. CDR3 nucleotide sequence: TGCGCCAGCAGCCAGCTCGGGACAGGGATTACAGATACGCAGTATTTT.